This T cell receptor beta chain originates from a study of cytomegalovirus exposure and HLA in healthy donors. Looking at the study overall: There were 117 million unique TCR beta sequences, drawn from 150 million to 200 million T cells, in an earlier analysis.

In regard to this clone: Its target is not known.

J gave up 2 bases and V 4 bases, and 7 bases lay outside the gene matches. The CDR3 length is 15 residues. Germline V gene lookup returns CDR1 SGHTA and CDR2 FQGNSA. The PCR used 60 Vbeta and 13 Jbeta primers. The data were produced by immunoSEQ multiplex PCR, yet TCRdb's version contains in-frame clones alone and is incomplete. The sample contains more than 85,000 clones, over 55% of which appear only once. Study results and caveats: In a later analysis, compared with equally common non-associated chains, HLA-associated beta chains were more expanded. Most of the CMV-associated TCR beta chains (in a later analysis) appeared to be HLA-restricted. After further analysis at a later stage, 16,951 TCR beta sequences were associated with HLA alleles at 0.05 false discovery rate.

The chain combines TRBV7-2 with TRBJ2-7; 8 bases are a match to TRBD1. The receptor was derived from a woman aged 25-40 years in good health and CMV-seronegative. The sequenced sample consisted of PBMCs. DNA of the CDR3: TGTGCCAGCAGCTCCCGACAGGGGAAGACCTACGAGCAGTACTTC. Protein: CASSSRQGKTYEQYF.